Listed below are T cell receptor beta chains from one sample, sequenced in a study of PD-1 blockade in classical Hodgkin lymphoma. Sequencing was performed with immunoSEQ multiplex PCR; in TCRdb, only in-frame clones are kept and a portion is missing. There are just under 65,000 clones in the sample; 75% to 95% occur only once, and 10% lies in the top ten. Sequenced material: peripheral blood mononuclear cells (PBMCs), taken before the fourth cycle of nivolumab. These receptors originate from a human donor with classical Hodgkin lymphoma. CDR3s include the opening cysteine and the closing phenylalanine or tryptophan. Each record gives: clone size, V gene, J gene, D gene, CDR3 DNA, CDR3 protein. D genes are given only for firm matches. The size field is filled for only some rows; it gives once, few, many or a size class.

-	TRBV4-1	TRBJ2-5	-	TGCGCCAGCGCCGGCGGGGCTGGAGAGACCCAGTACTTC	CASAGGAGETQYF
-	TRBV19	TRBJ2-7	-	TGTGCCAGTAGTAGGTCGGGGGCGGGGGCCTACGAGCAGTACTTC	CASSRSGAGAYEQYF
-	TRBV12-5	TRBJ1-1	TRBD1	TGTGCTAGTGGTTTGGTAATTTCGTCAGGGGGCTCTGAAGCTTTCTTT	CASGLVISSGGSEAFF
-	TRBV13	TRBJ2-5	-	TGTGCCAGCAGCTTAGGACCCAGGGGAGAGACCCAGTACTTC	CASSLGPRGETQYF
-	TRBV4-1	TRBJ2-7	-	TGCGCCAGCAGCCAAGTTGCAGGTGGCTACGAGCAGTACTTC	CASSQVAGGYEQYF
-	TRBV15	TRBJ1-1	-	TGTGCCACCAGCAGAGATTACGGAGGGAGCGTAGCTTTCTTT	CATSRDYGGSVAFF
-	TRBV29-1	TRBJ2-7	-	TGCAGCGGTGCCCGGGCCGGGAACGAGCAGTACTTC	CSGARAGNEQYF
-	TRBV11-2	TRBJ2-7	-	TGTGCCAGCAGCCCCGACCTTGCGGCGCTCGAGCAGTACTTC	CASSPDLAALEQYF
-	TRBV15	TRBJ2-7	-	TGTGCCACCAGCCGACACCACGAGCAGTACTTC	CATSRHHEQYF
-	TRBV10-3	TRBJ1-5	-	TGTGCCATCAGTGTATTCAGGGGTCAGCCCCAGCATTTT	CAISVFRGQPQHF
once	TRBV2	TRBJ2-7	TRBD1	TGTGCCAGCATTAACGACAGGGGCAGCGAGCAGTACTTC	CASINDRGSEQYF
few	TRBV7-2	TRBJ1-1	-	TGTGCCAGCAGCCCCGACCCAGCTGTGGGAGCTTTCTTT	CASSPDPAVGAFF
-	TRBV13	TRBJ1-1	-	TGTGCCAGCAGCTTATACGTCGATGGGTCTGAAGCTTTCTTT	CASSLYVDGSEAFF
-	TRBV29-1	TRBJ2-2	TRBD2	TGCAGCGTTGTAGAGCGGGGGGGCAGGCGTACCGGGGAGCTGTTTTTT	CSVVERGGRRTGELFF
few	TRBV6-5	TRBJ1-6	TRBD1	TGTGCCAGCAGTTACGTCCCAGGGGGCGCGGAATCACCCCTCCACTTT	CASSYVPGGAESPLHF
-	TRBV14	TRBJ2-5	-	TGTGCCAGCAGCCTTGGCGCCGGGCTCGTGATTTCGGAGACCCAGTACTTC	CASSLGAGLVISETQYF
-	TRBV5-1	TRBJ2-1	TRBD1	TGCGCCAGCAGCTTGGAGACAGGGGGCTACAATGAGCAGTTCTTC	CASSLETGGYNEQFF
-	TRBV11-1	TRBJ1-2	-	TGTGCCAGCAGCTTACCACCTAACTATGGCTACACCTTC	CASSLPPNYGYTF
-	TRBV30	TRBJ2-7	-	TGTGCCTGGAGCGGCATATCCTACGAGCAGTACTTC	CAWSGISYEQYF
-	TRBV27	TRBJ2-1	TRBD2	TGTGCCAGCAGTTTGAGGACTAGCGGGGTGGATGAGCAGTTCTTC	CASSLRTSGVDEQFF
-	TRBV4-2	TRBJ1-2	-	TGTGCCAGCAGCTTGGCCGGCAGGGGTAACTATGGCTACACCTTC	CASSLAGRGNYGYTF
-	TRBV7-9	TRBJ2-1	TRBD1	TGTGCCAGCAGCTTAGCAGGGGGCGCCGCCTACAATGAGCAGTTCTTC	CASSLAGGAAYNEQFF
-	TRBV19	TRBJ1-6	-	TGTGCCAGTAGTATAGGTTGGGGCTCACCCCTCCACTTT	CASSIGWGSPLHF
-	TRBV6-1	TRBJ2-7	-	TGTGCCAGCAGTGAAGGGCTAGCCTACTCCCTATCTTACGAGCAGTACTTC	CASSEGLAYSLSYEQYF